The entry that follows covers one TCR beta chain sequence. Its antigen remains unidentified. A J-beta primer mix and a sample-barcoded 5' primer were used in a second PCR of roughly 7 to 12 cycles. The study obtained at least 2.5 million CDR3-containing paired-end reads from every sample. In TCRdb, the 5' RACE reads were re-called with MiXCR into one record per CDR3 protein. The sample records around 800,000 distinct CDR3 sequences, around 45% being singletons. The data originate from a study of blood T cells in healthy people across ages. The study, taken as a whole, reports: TCR beta diversity, measured per million T cells, fell in a roughly linear way with age.

Individuals who donated were healthy Caucasians from Russia aged 6 to 90. Investigators took about 10 milliliters of peripheral blood from every donor. Germline CDR1 reads ENHRY; CDR2 reads SYGVKD. This CDR3 has 14 amino acids. The V end lost 5 bases, the J end lost 1 base, and 11 bases lay between the germline ends. The receptor comes from a man aged 60-69 years in good health. The chain has TRBV10-3 and TRBJ1-1; the D gene is possibly TRBD1 (6 bases). The sequenced sample consisted of blood. The CDR3 sequence: CAISRGQQNTEAFF. The CDR3 DNA reads as TGTGCCATCAGTAGGGGACAACAGAACACTGAAGCTTTCTTT.